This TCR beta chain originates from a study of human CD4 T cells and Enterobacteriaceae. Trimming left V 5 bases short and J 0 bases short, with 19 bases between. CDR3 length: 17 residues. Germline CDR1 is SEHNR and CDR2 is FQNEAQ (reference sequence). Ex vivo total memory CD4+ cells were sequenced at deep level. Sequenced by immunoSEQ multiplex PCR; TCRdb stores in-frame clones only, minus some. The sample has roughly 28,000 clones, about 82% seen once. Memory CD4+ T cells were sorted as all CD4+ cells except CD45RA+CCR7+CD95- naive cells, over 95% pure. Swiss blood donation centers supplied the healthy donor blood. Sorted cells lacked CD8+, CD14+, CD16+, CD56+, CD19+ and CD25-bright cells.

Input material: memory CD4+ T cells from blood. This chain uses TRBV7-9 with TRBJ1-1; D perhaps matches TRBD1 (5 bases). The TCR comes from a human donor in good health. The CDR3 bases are TGTGCCAGCAGCACAAATTTGAGGGGAGGGATGAACACTGAAGCTTTCTTT. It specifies CASSTNLRGGMNTEAFF.